Listed below are T cell receptor beta chains from one sample, sequenced in a study of blood T cell repertoires in COVID-19. The method was immunoSEQ multiplex PCR; TCRdb's version includes in-frame clones alone and lacks a portion of them. The data show 100,000 to 130,000 clones, about 90% seen once. Material for sequencing was peripheral blood. Receptor source: a woman aged 25 to 39 with acute or convalescent COVID-19. Both conserved end residues are part of each CDR3. The order of the fields is clone size, D gene, V gene, J gene, CDR3 length, CDR3 protein, CDR3 DNA. A D gene is named only where the DNA matches it firmly. Some rows mark clone size as missing; the rest say once, few, many or name a class of expanded clone.

-,TRBD1,TRBV5-1,TRBJ1-2,12,CASTTTGSGYTF,TGCGCCAGCACCACGACAGGGAGCGGCTACACCTTC
-,TRBD1,TRBV6-6,TRBJ2-7,15,CASSTRDRERYEQYF,TGTGCCAGCAGCACTAGGGACAGAGAAAGATACGAGCAGTACTTC
-,TRBD1,TRBV5-5,TRBJ1-2,16,CASSPRTGTSLEGYTF,TGTGCCAGCAGCCCTCGGACAGGGACTTCTCTGGAGGGCTACACCTTC
-,TRBD2,TRBV15,TRBJ2-1,15,CATNHRGGSYNEQFF,TGTGCCACCAATCACCGGGGGGGCTCCTACAATGAGCAGTTCTTC
few,TRBD1,TRBV30,TRBJ1-2,13,CASSRDRPYGYTF,TGTGCCTCAAGCCGGGACAGGCCTTATGGCTACACCTTC
-,-,TRBV7-9,TRBJ1-4,16,CASSLITAGWNEKLFF,TGTGCCAGCAGCTTAATCACGGCAGGTTGGAATGAAAAACTGTTTTTT
-,TRBD1,TRBV5-6,TRBJ1-1,17,CASSLLFIGQGGTEAFF,TGTGCCAGCAGCTTGTTGTTTATCGGACAGGGGGGTACTGAAGCTTTCTTT
-,-,TRBV6-5,TRBJ2-3,13,CASSYSGGPSEYF,TGTGCCAGCAGTTACTCGGGGGGGCCCTCCGAGTATTTT
-,TRBD2,TRBV7-9,TRBJ2-5,16,CASSPGLAGVWETQYF,TGTGCCAGCAGCCCGGGACTAGCGGGGGTGTGGGAGACCCAGTACTTC
-,TRBD2,TRBV28,TRBJ2-7,13,CASTGGESYEQYF,TGTGCCAGTACGGGGGGGGAGTCCTACGAGCAGTACTTC
-,TRBD2,TRBV30,TRBJ2-5,14,CAWSGAGGWETQYF,TGTGCCTGGAGTGGAGCGGGAGGGTGGGAGACCCAGTACTTC
-,TRBD2,TRBV14,TRBJ2-7,14,CASSQWTSEYEQYF,TGTGCCAGCAGCCAATGGACTAGCGAATACGAGCAGTACTTC
-,TRBD2,TRBV7-2,TRBJ2-2,15,CASSSSGGGTGELFF,TGTGCCAGCAGCTCTAGCGGGGGGGGCACCGGGGAGCTGTTTTTT
-,TRBD1,TRBV2,TRBJ1-1,16,CASKGTGGVSYTEAFF,TGTGCCAGCAAGGGGACAGGGGGTGTTTCGTACACTGAAGCTTTCTTT
-,TRBD2,TRBV11-2,TRBJ2-7,15,CASSLGGTSISEQYF,TGTGCCAGCAGCTTGGGTGGGACTAGCATTTCCGAGCAGTACTTC
-,-,TRBV5-1,TRBJ2-3,13,CASSLGLTDTQYF,TGCGCCAGCAGCTTGGGGCTCACAGATACGCAGTATTTT
-,-,TRBV7-9,TRBJ2-2,14,CASTSGANTGELFF,TGTGCCAGCACTTCAGGTGCTAACACCGGGGAGCTGTTTTTT
few,-,TRBV4-2,TRBJ1-2,15,CASSLTPGGGYGYTF,TGTGCCAGCAGCCTAACCCCGGGGGGCGGCTATGGCTACACCTTC
-,TRBD2,TRBV7-3,TRBJ2-1,15,CASSLGIAGGPMKFF,TGTGCCAGCAGCCTAGGGATAGCGGGGGGGCCGATGAAGTTCTTC
-,-,TRBV19,TRBJ2-5,13,CASSIQQMETQYF,TGTGCCAGTAGTATTCAACAGATGGAGACCCAGTACTTC
-,-,TRBV9,TRBJ1-6,15,CASNGGLKRNSPLHF,TGTGCCAGTAACGGGGGGCTCAAGCGTAATTCACCCCTCCACTTT
-,-,TRBV4-3,TRBJ2-7,14,CASSRRHTTYEQYF,TGCGCCAGCAGCCGGAGGCATACTACCTACGAGCAGTACTTC
-,-,TRBV12-3/TRBV12-4,TRBJ2-1,13,CASRTGNYNEQFF,TGTGCCAGCCGGACGGGGAACTACAATGAGCAGTTCTTC
-,-,TRBV4-3,TRBJ2-2,14,CASSQVGRAGELFF,TGCGCCAGCAGCCAAGTAGGTCGGGCCGGGGAGCTGTTTTTT
-,TRBD1,TRBV28,TRBJ2-7,15,CASSPHRGISYEQYF,TGTGCCAGCAGCCCCCACAGGGGAATCTCCTACGAGCAGTACTTC
-,-,TRBV29-1,TRBJ2-6,16,CSVVGGGGSGANVLTF,TGCAGCGTTGTGGGAGGGGGGGGCTCTGGGGCCAACGTCCTGACTTTC
-,-,TRBV5-1,TRBJ2-7,14,CASSLTQNSYEQYF,TGCGCCAGCAGCTTGACCCAGAACTCCTACGAGCAGTACTTC
-,-,TRBV28,TRBJ1-5,11,CASGGAQPQHF,TGTGCCAGCGGGGGGGCTCAGCCCCAGCATTTT
-,TRBD1,TRBV10-3,TRBJ2-6,17,CAIRIDRGPVGANVLTF,TGTGCCATCAGGATCGACAGGGGGCCGGTCGGGGCCAACGTCCTGACTTTC
-,TRBD1,TRBV6-6,TRBJ1-5,16,CASSYSDRASNQPQHF,TGTGCCAGCAGTTACTCGGACAGGGCGAGCAATCAGCCCCAGCATTTT
-,-,TRBV30,TRBJ1-4,13,CAWSGLSNEKLFF,TGTGCCTGGTCGGGGTTAAGTAATGAAAAACTGTTTTTT
-,TRBD1,TRBV7-3,TRBJ1-3,15,CASSPTGDPGNTIYF,TGTGCCAGCAGCCCTACAGGGGACCCTGGAAACACCATATATTTT
-,TRBD1,TRBV28,TRBJ2-7,14,CASRRPGQAYEQYF,TGTGCCAGCAGGCGTCCGGGACAGGCCTACGAGCAGTACTTC
-,TRBD2,TRBV5-4,TRBJ2-5,15,CASSLSAGEGETQYF,TGTGCCAGCAGCTTGTCGGCCGGGGAGGGAGAGACCCAGTACTTC
-,-,TRBV28,TRBJ1-2,14,CASSLGTPSGGYTF,TGTGCCAGCAGCTTAGGGACTCCTTCAGGGGGCTACACCTTC
-,-,TRBV28,TRBJ1-1,17,CASSRLGQGLIDTEAFF,TGTGCCAGCAGCCGGCTGGGGCAGGGGTTGATAGACACTGAAGCTTTCTTT
-,-,TRBV28,TRBJ1-2,15,CASSLRPGHVYGYTF,TGTGCCAGCAGTCTACGACCGGGACACGTCTATGGCTACACCTTC
-,-,TRBV9,TRBJ1-3,15,CASSVGGLSGNTIYF,TGTGCCAGCAGCGTAGGAGGGCTTAGTGGAAACACCATATATTTT
-,TRBD1,TRBV9,TRBJ1-3,16,CASSTTGAGSGNTIYF,TGTGCCAGCAGTACCACAGGGGCCGGCTCTGGAAACACCATATATTTT
-,TRBD1,TRBV4-3,TRBJ2-7,14,CASSPGDRAYEQYF,TGCGCCAGCAGCCCGGGGGACAGGGCCTACGAGCAGTACTTC
-,TRBD1,TRBV11-2,TRBJ2-7,13,CASSRQGPYEQYF,TGTGCCAGCAGCCGACAGGGCCCCTACGAGCAGTACTTC
-,-,TRBV12-3/TRBV12-4,TRBJ2-1,13,CASSPGGYNEQFF,TGTGCCAGCAGCCCGGGTGGATACAATGAGCAGTTCTTC
-,TRBD2,TRBV28,TRBJ2-2,15,CASLAGGTNTGELFF,TGTGCCAGCCTAGCGGGGGGCACGAACACCGGGGAGCTGTTTTTT
-,TRBD1,TRBV30,TRBJ2-6,17,CAWSRGTGRTGANVLTF,TGTGCCTGGAGTCGGGGGACAGGGAGAACCGGGGCCAACGTCCTGACTTTC
-,TRBD1,TRBV30,TRBJ1-2,14,CAWSVGRTGGGYTF,TGTGCCTGGAGTGTAGGGCGGACAGGGGGGGGCTACACCTTC
-,-,TRBV27,TRBJ1-5,16,CASQKTGTHSNQPQHF,TGTGCCAGCCAAAAAACCGGTACCCATAGCAATCAGCCCCAGCATTTT
-,TRBD1,TRBV7-9,TRBJ1-4,16,CASSGRSGTADEKLFF,TGTGCCAGCAGCGGCCGGTCCGGGACAGCGGATGAAAAACTGTTTTTT
-,-,TRBV7-9,TRBJ1-1,13,CASSLGFGTEAFF,TGTGCCAGCAGCTTAGGATTCGGCACTGAAGCTTTCTTT
-,TRBD2,TRBV13,TRBJ2-1,18,CASSSGTSGSWRGNEQFF,TGTGCCAGCAGCTCCGGAACTAGCGGGAGTTGGAGGGGCAATGAGCAGTTCTTC
-,-,TRBV5-1,TRBJ1-5,14,CASSLVQVDQPQHF,TGCGCCAGCAGCTTGGTTCAGGTCGATCAGCCCCAGCATTTT
-,TRBD2,TRBV15,TRBJ2-2,17,CATSRGPAGIDTGELFF,TGTGCCACCAGCAGAGGACCAGCGGGGATTGACACCGGGGAGCTGTTTTTT